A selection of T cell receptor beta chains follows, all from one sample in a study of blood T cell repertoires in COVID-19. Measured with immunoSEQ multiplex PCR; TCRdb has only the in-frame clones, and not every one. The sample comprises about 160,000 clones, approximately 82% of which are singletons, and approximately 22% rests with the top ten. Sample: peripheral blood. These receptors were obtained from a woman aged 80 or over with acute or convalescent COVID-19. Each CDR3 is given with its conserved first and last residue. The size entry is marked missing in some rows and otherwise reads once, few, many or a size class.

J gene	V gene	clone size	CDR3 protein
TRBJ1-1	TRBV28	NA	CASSLRRDGAFF
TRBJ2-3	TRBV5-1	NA	CASSAQGMTDTQYF
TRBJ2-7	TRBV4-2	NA	CASSQDLTGGYEQYF
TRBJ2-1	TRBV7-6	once	CASSQTGTGEQFF
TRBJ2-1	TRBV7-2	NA	CASSPYSHNEQFF
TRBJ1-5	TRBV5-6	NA	CASSLGLQGQPQHF
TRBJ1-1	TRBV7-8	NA	CASSKRQTYTEAFF
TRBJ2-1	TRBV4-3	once	CASSHLRTGIVGSYNEQFF
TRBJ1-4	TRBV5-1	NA	CASSDPTGAGGEKLFF
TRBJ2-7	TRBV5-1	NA	CASSLALAPYEQCF
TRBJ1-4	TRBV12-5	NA	CASGTGLTYEKLFF
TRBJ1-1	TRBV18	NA	CASSPGQGRNTEAFF
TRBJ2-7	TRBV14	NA	CASSQKGLPHF
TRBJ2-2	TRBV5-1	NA	CASSTPGQSTGELFF
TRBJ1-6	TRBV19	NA	CASKIQGFGNSPLHF
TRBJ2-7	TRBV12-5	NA	CASGLRYEQYF
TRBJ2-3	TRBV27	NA	CASSLYRASTDTQYF
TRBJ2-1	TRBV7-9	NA	CASSSEEGATYNEQFF
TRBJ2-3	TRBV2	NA	CASSGVAGTDTQYF
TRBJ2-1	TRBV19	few	CASSDEASGRQFF
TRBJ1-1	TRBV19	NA	CASNNPGTGDTEAFF
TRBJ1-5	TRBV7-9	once	CASSRTGGSDQPQHF
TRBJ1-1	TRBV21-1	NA	CASSKALSYLHEAFF
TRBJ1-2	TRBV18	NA	CASSLSGVAYGYTF
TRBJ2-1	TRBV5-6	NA	CASSFDGKPYNEQFF
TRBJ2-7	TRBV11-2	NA	CASSPFTGTYEQYF
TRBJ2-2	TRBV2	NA	CASRREQGAGGELFF
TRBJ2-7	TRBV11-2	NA	CASRRPGTGTYEQYF
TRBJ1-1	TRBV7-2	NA	CASSPSQGRTEAFF
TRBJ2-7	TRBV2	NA	CASSVRQGEQYF
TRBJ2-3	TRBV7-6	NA	CASSLGTSGTKIDTQYF
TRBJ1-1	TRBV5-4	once	CASSEGVGEAFF
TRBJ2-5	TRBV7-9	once	CASSRLAGVRETQYF
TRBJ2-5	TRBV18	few	CASSPLGEYQETQYF
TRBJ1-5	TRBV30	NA	CAWSDRSDQPQHF
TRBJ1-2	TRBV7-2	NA	CASSPTGSYGYTF
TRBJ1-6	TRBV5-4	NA	CASSFQAPGESPLHF
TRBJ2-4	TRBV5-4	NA	CASTRTGENIQYF
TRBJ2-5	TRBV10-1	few	CASSPGDKGETQYF
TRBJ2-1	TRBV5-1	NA	CASSPGGVSYNEQFF